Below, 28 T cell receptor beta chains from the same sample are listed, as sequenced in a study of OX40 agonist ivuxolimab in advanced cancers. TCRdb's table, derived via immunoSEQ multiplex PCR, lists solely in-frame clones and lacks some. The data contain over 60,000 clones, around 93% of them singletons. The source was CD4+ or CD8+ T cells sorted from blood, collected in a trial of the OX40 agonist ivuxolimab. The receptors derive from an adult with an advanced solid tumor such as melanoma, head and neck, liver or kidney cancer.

The CDR3 DNA follows: TGTGCCAGCAGTGAGGGAAAGCTGGGCCGAACTAATGAAAAACTGTTTTTT. Protein: CASSEGKLGRTNEKLFF. The rearrangement uses TRBV6-1 and TRBJ1-4; no firm D call. Between the trimmed V and J ends, which lost 3 bases and 1 base, there was a span of 15 bases. The CDR3 runs to 17 residues. Germline V gene sequence: CDR1 MNHNS, CDR2 SASEGT.

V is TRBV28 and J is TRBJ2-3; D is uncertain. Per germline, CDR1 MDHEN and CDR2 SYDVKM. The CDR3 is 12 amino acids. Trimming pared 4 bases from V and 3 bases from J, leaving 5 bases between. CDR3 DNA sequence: TGTGCCAGCAGTTCGGCTACAGATACGCAGTATTTT. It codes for CASSSATDTQYF.

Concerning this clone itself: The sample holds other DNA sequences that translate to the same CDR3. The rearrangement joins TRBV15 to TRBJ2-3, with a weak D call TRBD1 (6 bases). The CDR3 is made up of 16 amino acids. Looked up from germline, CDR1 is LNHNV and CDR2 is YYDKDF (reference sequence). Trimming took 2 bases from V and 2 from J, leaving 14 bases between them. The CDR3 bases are TGTGCCACCAGCAGACCGGGACAAGACATCACAGATACGCAGTATTTT. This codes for CATSRPGQDITDTQYF.

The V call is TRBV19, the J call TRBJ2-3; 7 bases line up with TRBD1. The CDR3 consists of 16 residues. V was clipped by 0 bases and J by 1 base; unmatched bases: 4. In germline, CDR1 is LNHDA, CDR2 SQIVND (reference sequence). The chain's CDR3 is CASSIDRGQGTDTQYF. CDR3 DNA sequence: TGTGCCAGTAGTATAGATCGAGGACAGGGCACAGATACGCAGTATTTT.

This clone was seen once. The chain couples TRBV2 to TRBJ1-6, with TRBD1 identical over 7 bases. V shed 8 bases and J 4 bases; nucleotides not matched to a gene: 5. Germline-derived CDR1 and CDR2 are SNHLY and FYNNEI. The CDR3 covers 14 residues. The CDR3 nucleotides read TGTGCCAGCGGCACAGGGGAGTATAATTCACCCCTCCACTTT. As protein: CASGTGEYNSPLHF.

CDR3 amino acids: CASSFGGSGYTF. The CDR3 nucleotides read TGTGCCAGCAGCTTTGGGGGTTCTGGCTACACCTTC. This chain links TRBV7-2 with TRBJ1-2; maybe TRBD1 (5 bases). The CDR3 loop spans 12 amino acids. Between the trimmed V and J ends, which lost 3 bases and 7 bases, there was a span of 9 bases. Germline V gene sequence: CDR1 SGHTA, CDR2 FQGNSA.

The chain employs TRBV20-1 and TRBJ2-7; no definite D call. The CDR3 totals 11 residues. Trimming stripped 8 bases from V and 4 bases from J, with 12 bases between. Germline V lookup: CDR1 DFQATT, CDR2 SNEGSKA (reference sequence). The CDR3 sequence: CSTQRRYEQYF. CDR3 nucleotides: TGCAGTACACAGAGACGGTACGAGCAGTACTTC.

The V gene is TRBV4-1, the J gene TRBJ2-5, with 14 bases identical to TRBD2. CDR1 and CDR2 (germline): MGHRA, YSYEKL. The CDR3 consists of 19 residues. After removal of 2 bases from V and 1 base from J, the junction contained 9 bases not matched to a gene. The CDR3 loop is CASSQISTSGGAPQETQYF. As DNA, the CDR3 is TGCGCCAGCAGCCAAATTTCGACTAGCGGGGGGGCTCCCCAAGAGACCCAGTACTTC.

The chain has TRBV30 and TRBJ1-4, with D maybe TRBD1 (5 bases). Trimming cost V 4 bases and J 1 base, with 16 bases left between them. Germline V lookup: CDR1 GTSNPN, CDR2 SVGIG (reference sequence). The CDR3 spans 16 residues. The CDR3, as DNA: TGTGCCTGGACGGCTTGGTCAGGGAGAACTAATGAAAAACTGTTTTTT. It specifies CAWTAWSGRTNEKLFF. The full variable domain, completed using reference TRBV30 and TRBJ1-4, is SQTIHQWPATLVQPVGSPLSLECTVEGTSNPNLYWYRQAAGRGLQLLFYSVGIGQISSEVPQNLSASRPQDRQFILSSKKLLLSDSGFYLCAWTAWSGRTNEKLFFGSGTQLSVL.

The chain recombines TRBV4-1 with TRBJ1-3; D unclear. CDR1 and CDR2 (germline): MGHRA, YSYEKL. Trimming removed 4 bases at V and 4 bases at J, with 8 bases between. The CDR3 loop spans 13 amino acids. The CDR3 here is CASSLDPGNTIYF. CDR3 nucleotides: TGCGCCAGCAGCCTAGACCCCGGAAACACCATATATTTT.

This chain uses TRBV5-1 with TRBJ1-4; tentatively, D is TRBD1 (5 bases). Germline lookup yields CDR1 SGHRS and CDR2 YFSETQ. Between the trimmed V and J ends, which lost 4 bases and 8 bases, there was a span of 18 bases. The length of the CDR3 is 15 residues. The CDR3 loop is CASSRDGRPGEKLFF. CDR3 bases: TGCGCCAGCAGCCGGGACGGCAGGCCTGGAGAAAAACTGTTTTTT.

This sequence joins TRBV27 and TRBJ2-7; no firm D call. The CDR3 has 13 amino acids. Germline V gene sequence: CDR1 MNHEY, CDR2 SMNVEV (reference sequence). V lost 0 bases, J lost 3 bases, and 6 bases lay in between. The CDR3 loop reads CASSLSGSYEQYF. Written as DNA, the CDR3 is TGTGCCAGCAGTTTATCCGGCAGCTACGAGCAGTACTTC.

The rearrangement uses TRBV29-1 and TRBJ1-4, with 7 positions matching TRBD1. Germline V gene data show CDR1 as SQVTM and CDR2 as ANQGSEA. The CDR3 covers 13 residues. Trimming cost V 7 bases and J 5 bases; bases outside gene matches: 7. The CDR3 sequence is CSAAGQINEKLFF. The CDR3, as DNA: TGCAGCGCCGCGGGACAGATAAATGAAAAACTGTTTTTT.

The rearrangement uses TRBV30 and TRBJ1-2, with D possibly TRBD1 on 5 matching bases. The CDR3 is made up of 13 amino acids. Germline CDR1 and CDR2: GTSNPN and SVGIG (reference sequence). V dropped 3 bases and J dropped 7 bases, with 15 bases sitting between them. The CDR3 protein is CAWRGSRGRGYTF. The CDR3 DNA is TGTGCCTGGAGAGGAAGCCGGGGCCGTGGCTACACCTTC.

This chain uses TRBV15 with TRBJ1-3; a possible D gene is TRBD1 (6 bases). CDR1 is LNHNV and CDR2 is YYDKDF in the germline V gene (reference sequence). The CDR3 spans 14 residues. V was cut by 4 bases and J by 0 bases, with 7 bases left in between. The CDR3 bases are TGTGCCACCAGCATCAGGGGCTCTGGAAACACCATATATTTT. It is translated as CATSIRGSGNTIYF.

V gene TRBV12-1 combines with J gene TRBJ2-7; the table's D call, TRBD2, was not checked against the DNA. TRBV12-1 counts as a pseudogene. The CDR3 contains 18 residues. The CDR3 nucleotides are TGTGCCAGCAGCTTTGCACTAGCGGGACCTCTTTCCTCCTACGAGCAGTACTTC. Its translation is CASSFALAGPLSSYEQYF.

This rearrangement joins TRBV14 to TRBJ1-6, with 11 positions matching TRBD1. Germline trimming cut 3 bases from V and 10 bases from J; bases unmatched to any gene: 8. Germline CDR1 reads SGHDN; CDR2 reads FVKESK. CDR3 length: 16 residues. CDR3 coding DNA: TGTGCCAGCAGCCACTGGAGGAGGACAGGGGGCTCACCCCTCCACTTT. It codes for CASSHWRRTGGSPLHF.

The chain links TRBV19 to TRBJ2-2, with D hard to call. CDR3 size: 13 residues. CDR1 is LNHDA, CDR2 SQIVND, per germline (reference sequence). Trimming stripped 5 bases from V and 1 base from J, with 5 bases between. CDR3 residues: CASSPRNTGELFF. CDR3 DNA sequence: TGTGCCAGTAGTCCAAGGAACACCGGGGAGCTGTTTTTT.

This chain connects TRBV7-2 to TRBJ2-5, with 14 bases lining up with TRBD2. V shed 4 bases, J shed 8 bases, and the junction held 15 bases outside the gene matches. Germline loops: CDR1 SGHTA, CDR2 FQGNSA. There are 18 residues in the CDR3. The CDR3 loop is CASSSQTSGGARGRTQYF. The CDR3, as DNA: TGTGCCAGCAGCTCCCAGACTAGCGGGGGGGCACGGGGTCGTACCCAGTACTTC.

CDR3 nucleotide sequence: TGTGCCACCAGCAGATTGCGGGGGGGAAGTGCCTATGGCTACACCTTC. Translation: CATSRLRGGSAYGYTF. The chain employs TRBV15 and TRBJ1-2; tentatively, D is TRBD1 (5 bases). V dropped 2 bases and J dropped 4 bases, with 17 bases sitting between them. Germline assignment: CDR1 LNHNV and CDR2 YYDKDF (reference sequence). The CDR3 consists of 16 residues.

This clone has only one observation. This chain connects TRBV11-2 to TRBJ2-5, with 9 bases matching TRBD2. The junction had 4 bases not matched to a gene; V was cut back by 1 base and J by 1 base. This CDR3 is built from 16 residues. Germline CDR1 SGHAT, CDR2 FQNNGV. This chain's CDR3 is CASSLGLAGFQETQYF. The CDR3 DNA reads TGTGCCAGCAGCTTAGGTCTAGCGGGGTTCCAAGAGACCCAGTACTTC.

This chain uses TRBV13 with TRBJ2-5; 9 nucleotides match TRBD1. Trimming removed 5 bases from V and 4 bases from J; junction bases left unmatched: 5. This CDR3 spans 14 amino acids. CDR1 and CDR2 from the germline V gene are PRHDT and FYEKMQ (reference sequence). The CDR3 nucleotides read TGTGCCAGCAGCACAACAGGGGGCGGAGAGACCCAGTACTTC. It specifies CASSTTGGGETQYF.

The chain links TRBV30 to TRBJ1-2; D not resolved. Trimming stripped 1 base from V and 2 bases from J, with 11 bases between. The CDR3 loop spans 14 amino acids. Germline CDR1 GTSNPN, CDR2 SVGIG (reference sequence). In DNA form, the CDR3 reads TGTGCCTGGAGTGGTGGTTGGACGAACTATGGCTACACCTTC. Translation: CAWSGGWTNYGYTF.

Here the CDR3 reads CASSLESGGVPDTQYF. CDR3 nucleotide sequence: TGTGCCAGCAGCTTAGAGTCCGGCGGGGTCCCAGATACGCAGTATTTT. The V gene is TRBV7-2, the J gene TRBJ2-3, with D possibly being TRBD2 (6 bases). V lost 1 base and J lost 4, with 15 bases in between. Germline V gene lookup returns CDR1 SGHTA and CDR2 FQGNSA. The CDR3 is 16 amino acids.

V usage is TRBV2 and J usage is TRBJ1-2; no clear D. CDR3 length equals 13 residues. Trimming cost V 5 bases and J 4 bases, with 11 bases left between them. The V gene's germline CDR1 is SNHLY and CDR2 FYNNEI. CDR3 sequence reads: CASSSQQLYGYTF. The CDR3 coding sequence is TGTGCCAGCAGTTCCCAACAGCTCTATGGCTACACCTTC.

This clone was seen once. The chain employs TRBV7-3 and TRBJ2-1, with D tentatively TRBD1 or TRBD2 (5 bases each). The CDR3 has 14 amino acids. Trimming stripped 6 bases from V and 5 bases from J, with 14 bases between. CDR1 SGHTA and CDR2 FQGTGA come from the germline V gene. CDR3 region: CASRTQPGHNEQFF. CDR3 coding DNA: TGTGCCAGCAGAACACAACCGGGACACAATGAGCAGTTCTTC.

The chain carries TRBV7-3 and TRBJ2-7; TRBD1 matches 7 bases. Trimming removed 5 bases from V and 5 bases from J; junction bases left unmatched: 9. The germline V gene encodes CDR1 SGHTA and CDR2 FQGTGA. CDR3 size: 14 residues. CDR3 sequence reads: CASSPGQSINEQYF. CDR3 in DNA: TGTGCCAGCAGCCCGGGACAGTCGATAAACGAGCAGTACTTC.

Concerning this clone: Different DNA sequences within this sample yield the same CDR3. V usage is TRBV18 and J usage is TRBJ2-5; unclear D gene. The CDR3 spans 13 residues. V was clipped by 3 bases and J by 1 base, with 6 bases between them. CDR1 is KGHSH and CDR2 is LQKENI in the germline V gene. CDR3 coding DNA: TGTGCCAGCTCACCGGCCACCCAAGAGACCCAGTACTTC. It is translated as CASSPATQETQYF.